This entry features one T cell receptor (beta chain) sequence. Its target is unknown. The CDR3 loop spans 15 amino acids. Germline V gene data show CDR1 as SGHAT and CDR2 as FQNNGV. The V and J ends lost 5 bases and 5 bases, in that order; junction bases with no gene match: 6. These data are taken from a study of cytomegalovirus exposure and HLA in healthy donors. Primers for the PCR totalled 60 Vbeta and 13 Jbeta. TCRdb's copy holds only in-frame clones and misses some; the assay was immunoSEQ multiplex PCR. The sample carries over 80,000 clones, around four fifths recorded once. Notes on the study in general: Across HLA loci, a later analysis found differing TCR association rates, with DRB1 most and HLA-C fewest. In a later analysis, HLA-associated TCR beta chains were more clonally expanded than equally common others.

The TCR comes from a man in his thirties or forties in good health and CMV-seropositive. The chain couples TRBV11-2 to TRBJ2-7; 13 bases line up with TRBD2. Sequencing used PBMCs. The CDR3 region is CASSPGLAGADEQYF. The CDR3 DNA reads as TGTGCCAGCAGCCCAGGACTAGCGGGAGCTGACGAGCAGTACTTC.